The next 15 T cell receptor beta chains were all read from a single sample in a study of blood T cell repertoires in COVID-19. Here immunoSEQ multiplex PCR was the method, and the copy in TCRdb shows in-frame clones only, minus some. The table shows 200,000 to 250,000 clones, with 70% to 90% occurring only once. The source material was peripheral blood. Receptor source: a man aged 30-40 years with COVID-19, enrolled during active disease.

The J gene is TRBJ2-3, the V gene TRBV5-1, with 8 bases aligning to TRBD2. Germline V gene lookup returns CDR1 SGHRS and CDR2 YFSETQ. V was pared by 6 bases and J by 6 bases, with 12 bases of the junction left unmatched. The CDR3 is made up of 15 amino acids. As DNA, the CDR3 is TGCGCCAGCACCACTGGTGGACTAGCAGGGGATACGCAGTATTTT. This gives the protein CASTTGGLAGDTQYF.

This clone turned up a few times. The gene calls are TRBV6-4 and TRBJ2-1; 9 bases fit TRBD2. The V gene end was trimmed by 3 bases and the J gene end by 7 bases; junction bases not matched to a gene: 4. CDR1 and CDR2 from the germline V gene are MRHNA and SNTAGT. The CDR3 sequence is 14 residues long. CDR3 region: CASSEGGGANEQFF. For the CDR3, the DNA is TGTGCCAGCAGTGAGGGCGGGGGGGCGAATGAGCAGTTCTTC.

This clone is a singleton in its sample. DNA for the CDR3: TGTGCCAGCAGCTTACAGGCAGGACTTTACAATGAGCAGTTCTTC. It yields the protein CASSLQAGLYNEQFF. This chain links TRBV7-2 with TRBJ2-1; D perhaps matches TRBD2 (5 bases). CDR1 and CDR2 (germline): SGHTA, FQGNSA. The CDR3 is 15 amino acids. V lost 2 bases, J lost 4 bases, and 12 bases lay in between.

The V gene is TRBV29-1, the J gene TRBJ1-1; no definite D call. The CDR3 covers 13 residues. V lost 7 bases to trimming and J lost 0 bases, with 12 bases between them. Germline assignment: CDR1 SQVTM and CDR2 ANQGSEA. CDR3 residues: CSASVDMNTEAFF. CDR3 coding DNA: TGCAGCGCATCGGTAGACATGAACACTGAAGCTTTCTTT.

CDR3 coding DNA: TGCGCCAGCAGCCAATCCGGACTAGCGGGGGATTCTTACAATGAGCAGTTCTTC. This sequence encodes CASSQSGLAGDSYNEQFF. This chain joins TRBV4-1 and TRBJ2-1; 13 nucleotides match TRBD2. CDR1 is MGHRA and CDR2 is YSYEKL in the germline V gene. After removal of 2 bases from V and 4 bases from J, the junction contained 8 bases not matched to a gene. CDR3 size: 18 residues.

The chain carries TRBV7-2 and TRBJ1-1, with a weak D call TRBD1 (5 bases). Germline loops: CDR1 SGHTA, CDR2 FQGNSA. CDR3 length: 14 amino acids. V was pared by 2 bases and J by 1 base, with 8 bases between. The CDR3 bases are TGTGCCAGCAGCTTACGACAGCCGAACACTGAAGCTTTCTTT. It encodes CASSLRQPNTEAFF.

J is TRBJ2-1 and V is TRBV3-1 (or the pseudogene TRBV3-2); no reliable D call. The germline gives CDR1 LGHDT, CDR2 YNNKEL (reference sequence). V was clipped by 4 bases and J by 3 bases, with 10 bases between them. The CDR3 length is 14 residues. CDR3 bases: TGTGCCAGCAGCCTCCAACACAACTACAATGAGCAGTTCTTC. Translation: CASSLQHNYNEQFF.

This clone was seen just once. The chain joins TRBV5-1 to TRBJ2-1; maybe TRBD2 (6 bases). Germline V gene data show CDR1 as SGHRS and CDR2 as YFSETQ. The length of the CDR3 is 15 residues. Deletions cut 6 bases from V and 6 bases from J, with 19 bases between. In DNA form, the CDR3 reads TGCGCCAGCACCCTACTGGCGGGGCAGATCAATGAGCAGTTCTTC. Residues: CASTLLAGQINEQFF.

The chain recombines TRBV10-3 with TRBJ1-1; tentative D call: TRBD1 (6 bases). CDR1 and CDR2 from the germline V gene are ENHRY and SYGVKD. V shed 0 bases and J shed 4 bases, with 12 bases lying between them. The CDR3 contains 15 residues. As DNA, the CDR3 is TGTGCCATCAGTGAGTCCGGCCAGGGGTTCACTGAAGCTTTCTTT. Protein sequence: CAISESGQGFTEAFF.

This chain connects TRBV10-3 to TRBJ1-4, with 10 bases identical to TRBD1. This CDR3 is 13 amino acids long. Trimming cost V 10 bases and J 10 bases; bases outside gene matches: 9. CDR1 is ENHRY and CDR2 is SYGVKD in the germline V gene. The CDR3 bases are TGTGCCACCTTGGGACAGGGGATGGGAAAACTGTTTTTT. Its protein product is CATLGQGMGKLFF.

This chain connects TRBV7-3 to TRBJ2-1, with D maybe TRBD1 (6 bases). CDR1 is SGHTA, CDR2 FQGTGA, per germline. The CDR3 runs to 16 residues. V lost 1 base to trimming and J lost 7 bases, with 17 bases between them. The CDR3 here is CASSLKGTGKTNEQFF. The CDR3 nucleotides are TGTGCCAGCAGCTTAAAAGGTACAGGGAAAACGAATGAGCAGTTCTTC.

The J gene is TRBJ1-2, the V gene TRBV5-5, with D possibly being TRBD1 (5 bases). Germline CDR1 is SGHKS and CDR2 is YYEKEE (reference sequence). The CDR3 is 14 amino acids. V was cut by 4 bases and J by 0 bases, with 10 bases left in between. The DNA of the CDR3 is TGTGCCAGCAGCCTCAACAGGACTAACTATGGCTACACCTTC. Its protein is CASSLNRTNYGYTF.

The chain joins TRBV6-5 to TRBJ1-2; D perhaps matches TRBD1 (5 bases). V lost 7 bases to trimming and J lost 3 bases, with 18 bases between them. Germline V gene lookup returns CDR1 MNHEY and CDR2 SVGAGI. The CDR3 is 15 residues long. DNA for the CDR3: TGTGCCAGCACCGATCCAGCTGGGGGGGACTATGGCTACACCTTC. Residues: CASTDPAGGDYGYTF.

The chain joins TRBV11-2 to TRBJ1-2; TRBD1 aligns across 8 bases. Germline V gene sequence: CDR1 SGHAT, CDR2 FQNNGV. The CDR3 runs 15 residues. V trimming: 5 bases; J trimming: 0 bases; junction bases outside the gene matches: 5. In DNA, the CDR3 is TGTGCCAGCAGCCCGGAGGACAGGGCTAACTATGGCTACACCTTC. It yields the protein CASSPEDRANYGYTF.

This chain links TRBV28 with TRBJ1-2; D is undetermined. Germline CDR1 reads MDHEN; CDR2 reads SYDVKM. The CDR3 is 15 residues long. Between the trimmed V and J ends, which lost 5 bases and 4 bases, there was a span of 17 bases. CDR3 DNA: TGTGCCAGCAGTATCAACCCCGGGTCGGGCTATGGCTACACCTTC. Protein sequence: CASSINPGSGYGYTF.